This entry lists 26 T cell receptor beta chains sequenced from one sample in a study of blood T cell repertoires in COVID-19. TCRdb's table, derived via immunoSEQ multiplex PCR, lists solely in-frame clones and lacks some. The repertoire holds 180,000 or so clones, around 87% seen once, with nearly 2.5% in the top ten. Sequencing was performed on peripheral blood. These receptors were taken from a middle-aged man with active or convalescent COVID-19.

This clone was detected only a few times. J is TRBJ1-5 and V is TRBV6-5, with a possible D match to TRBD1 (6 bases). There are 14 residues in the CDR3. Trimming pared 4 bases from V and 1 base from J, leaving 8 bases between. Germline assignment: CDR1 MNHEY and CDR2 SVGAGI. The CDR3 DNA reads as TGTGCCAGCAGTTCGGACAGAAGCAATCAGCCCCAGCATTTT. This sequence encodes CASSSDRSNQPQHF.

The chain has TRBV3-1 (or the pseudogene TRBV3-2) and TRBJ2-1; D possibly corresponds to TRBD2 (6 bases). CDR1 and CDR2 from the germline V gene are LGHDT and YNNKEL (reference sequence). The CDR3 totals 16 residues. Between the trimmed V and J ends, which lost 4 bases and 6 bases, there was a span of 19 bases. The CDR3 is CASSPREMAAGNEQFF. In DNA, the CDR3 is TGTGCCAGCAGCCCCCGGGAGATGGCAGCGGGCAATGAGCAGTTCTTC.

The sample holds one count of this clone. This rearrangement joins TRBV11-1 to TRBJ2-2; 8 nucleotides line up with TRBD2. Germline CDR1 SGHAT, CDR2 FQDESV (reference sequence). This CDR3 region has 16 residues. The J segment lost 2 bases and the V segment lost 2 bases, leaving 4 bases of the junction unmatched. CDR3 sequence (DNA): TGTGCCAGCAGCTTACAGCGGGGGTCAAACACCGGGGAGCTGTTTTTT. Amino acid sequence: CASSLQRGSNTGELFF.

The rearrangement links TRBV10-3 to TRBJ2-5; 8 bases align to TRBD1. The CDR3 sequence is 14 residues long. CDR1 is ENHRY, CDR2 SYGVKD, per germline. V trimming: 3 bases; J trimming: 5 bases; junction bases outside the gene matches: 5. CDR3 nucleotides: TGTGCCATCAGTGATTTACAGGGGGAGGAGACCCAGTACTTC. Translated, it gives CAISDLQGEETQYF.

The chain is built from TRBV13 and TRBJ1-1, with TRBD1 matching 10 bases. Per the germline V gene, CDR1 is PRHDT and CDR2 is FYEKMQ (reference sequence). With V trimmed by 5 bases and J by 2 bases, 8 bases remained unmatched. The CDR3 runs to 16 residues. The CDR3 spells CASSPLGDRGNTEAFF. CDR3 in DNA: TGTGCCAGCAGCCCCTTAGGGGACAGGGGAAACACTGAAGCTTTCTTT.

This clone appeared once. The J gene is TRBJ1-5, the V gene TRBV30; D unresolved. Trimming took off 0 bases at V and 2 bases at J, with 11 bases between the two ends. The CDR3 totals 15 residues. Germline V gene data show CDR1 as GTSNPN and CDR2 as SVGIG (reference sequence). The CDR3 DNA reads TGTGCCTGGAGTGTAGCCCTCGGGGGCAATCAGCCCCAGCATTTT. Protein sequence: CAWSVALGGNQPQHF. Complete variable domain (other parts from reference TRBV30 and TRBJ1-5): SQTIHQWPATLVQPVGSPLSLECTVEGTSNPNLYWYRQAAGRGLQLLFYSVGIGQISSEVPQNLSASRPQDRQFILSSKKLLLSDSGFYLCAWSVALGGNQPQHFGDGTRLSIL.

The V call is TRBV18, the J call TRBJ1-1; 9 positions agree with TRBD1. Germline V CDR1 and CDR2: KGHSH, LQKENI. CDR3 size: 17 residues. J was trimmed by 0 bases and V by 3 bases; bases with no gene match: 8. CDR3 DNA: TGTGCCAGCTCACCGTCCGGGACAGGGTACATGAACACTGAAGCTTTCTTT. Its protein is CASSPSGTGYMNTEAFF.

The chain combines TRBV7-8 with TRBJ2-1; unclear D gene. With 5 bases removed from V and 7 bases from J, the gap between germline ends came to 9 bases. Germline values: CDR1 SGHVS, CDR2 FQNEAQ. The CDR3 has 12 amino acids. CDR3 region: CASSPVGNEQFF. The CDR3 DNA follows: TGTGCCAGCAGCCCAGTTGGTAATGAGCAGTTCTTC. The full variable domain, with the rest looked up from reference TRBV7-8 and TRBJ2-1, is GAGVSQSPRYKVAKRGQDVALRCDPISGHVSLFWYQQALGQGPEFLTYFQNEAQLDKSGLPSDRFFAERPEGSVSTLKIQRTQQEDSAVYLCASSPVGNEQFFGPGTRLTVL.

The CDR3 reads CASSAYGQGDTEAFF. CDR3 DNA sequence: TGTGCCAGCAGCGCTTACGGACAGGGAGACACTGAAGCTTTCTTT. The chain carries TRBV7-9 and TRBJ1-1; 8 bases agree with TRBD1. V was clipped by 5 bases and J by 3 bases; unmatched bases: 8. Germline assignment: CDR1 SEHNR and CDR2 FQNEAQ (reference sequence). The CDR3 has 15 residues.

The count of this clone is one. The chain combines TRBV6-1 with TRBJ1-1; unclear D gene. Trimming pared 0 bases from V and 0 bases from J, leaving 8 bases between. CDR3 length: 15 amino acids. In germline, CDR1 is MNHNS, CDR2 SASEGT. The CDR3 is CASSEAGNMNTEAFF. The CDR3 bases are TGTGCCAGCAGTGAAGCTGGCAACATGAACACTGAAGCTTTCTTT.

This clone was counted between two and nine times. CDR3 sequence reads: CASSWTGVDQPQHF. In DNA, the CDR3 is TGTGCCAGCAGTTGGACAGGGGTGGATCAGCCCCAGCATTTT. The chain combines TRBV25-1 with TRBJ1-5; 9 bases fit TRBD1. Germline loops: CDR1 MGHDK, CDR2 SYGVNS. The length of the CDR3 is 14 residues. The V and J ends lost 5 bases and 5 bases, in that order; junction bases with no gene match: 4.

The chain joins TRBV18 to TRBJ1-2; TRBD1 matches at 8 bases. The CDR3 is 14 residues long. Unmatched junction bases numbered 11, after V lost 6 bases and J lost 8 bases. CDR1 and CDR2 (germline): KGHSH, LQKENI. CDR3 sequence: CASSPNGQGDGYTF. The CDR3 DNA reads TGTGCCAGCTCCCCCAACGGACAGGGAGACGGCTACACCTTC. Full variable domain (remainder filled in from reference TRBV18 and TRBJ1-2): NAGVMQNPRHLVRRRGQEARLRCSPMKGHSHVYWYRQLPEEGLKFMVYLQKENIIDESGMPKERFSAEFPKEGPSILRIQQVVRGDSAAYFCASSPNGQGDGYTFGSGTRLTVV.

The chain recombines TRBV12-3 or TRBV12-4 with TRBJ1-2; D is perhaps TRBD1 (6 bases). This CDR3 contains 13 residues. Trimming removed 5 bases at V and 7 bases at J, with 14 bases between. In DNA, the CDR3 is TGTGCCAGCAGTCCCCGACAGGTCTCTGGCTACACCTTC. Protein product: CASSPRQVSGYTF.

V usage is TRBV6-5 and J usage is TRBJ2-7, with 8 bases identical to TRBD1. Trimming took 7 bases from V and 3 from J; bases not matched to a gene: 8. This CDR3 contains 14 residues. Germline V gene lookup returns CDR1 MNHEY and CDR2 SVGAGI. CDR3 amino acids: CASTSAGQGYEQYF. The CDR3 DNA reads as TGTGCCAGCACCTCAGCCGGACAGGGCTACGAGCAGTACTTC.

The genes are TRBV30 and TRBJ1-5, with D possibly TRBD1 on 6 matching bases. The V gene's germline CDR1 is GTSNPN and CDR2 SVGIG (reference sequence). V shed 5 bases and J shed 6 bases, with 11 bases lying between them. The CDR3 consists of 12 residues. CDR3 region: CAWGGLGQPQHF. The CDR3 DNA is TGTGCCTGGGGGGGGCTGGGTCAGCCCCAGCATTTT.

The rearrangement links TRBV19 to TRBJ1-2; no definite D call. Germline lookup yields CDR1 LNHDA and CDR2 SQIVND (reference sequence). Trimming took 5 bases from V and 3 from J, leaving 13 bases between them. The CDR3 consists of 14 residues. CDR3 loop: CASSPTPEHYGYTF. For the CDR3, the DNA is TGTGCCAGTAGTCCAACCCCAGAACACTATGGCTACACCTTC.

The chain combines TRBV7-6 with TRBJ2-1; possible D gene TRBD2, 6 bases. Trimming took 6 bases from V and 6 from J, leaving 12 bases between them. The CDR3 covers 13 residues. The germline V gene encodes CDR1 SGHVS and CDR2 FNYEAQ. The CDR3 DNA follows: TGTGCCAGCAGTTCCGGGAGCTTCAATGAGCAGTTCTTC. This codes for CASSSGSFNEQFF.

The chain links TRBV19 to TRBJ1-3; D is unclear. CDR1 LNHDA and CDR2 SQIVND come from the germline V gene (reference sequence). This CDR3 has 17 amino acids. V was pared by 4 bases and J by 0 bases, with 16 bases between. This CDR3 reads CASSSRPGGYSGNTIYF. For the CDR3, the DNA is TGTGCCAGTAGTAGCAGGCCGGGAGGTTACTCTGGAAACACCATATATTTT.

This chain links TRBV5-1 with TRBJ2-7; D is unclear. The V end was cut by 0 bases, the J end by 5 bases, with 9 bases between. CDR1 is SGHRS, CDR2 YFSETQ, per germline. This CDR3 contains 13 residues. The CDR3 sequence: CASSLVWHHEQYF. The CDR3 DNA reads as TGCGCCAGCAGCTTGGTCTGGCACCACGAGCAGTACTTC.

The table lists this clone with a count of one. The CDR3, as DNA: TGTGCCAGCTCACCCAACTCCCTCGGGGGCAATCAGCCCCAGCATTTT. It specifies CASSPNSLGGNQPQHF. The J gene is TRBJ1-5, the V gene TRBV18; D gene ambiguous. Trimming shortened V by 3 bases and J by 2 bases, and 14 bases separated the two germline ends. The CDR3 is made up of 16 amino acids. Germline V gene data show CDR1 as KGHSH and CDR2 as LQKENI.

V gene TRBV10-3 combines with J gene TRBJ1-6; weak D call: TRBD1 (5 bases). Germline values: CDR1 ENHRY, CDR2 SYGVKD. CDR3 length: 16 amino acids. V shed 0 bases and J shed 7 bases, with 13 bases lying between them. DNA for the CDR3: TGTGCCATCAGTGAGTCCACCACAGGTGGAAATTCACCCCTCCACTTT. Translated: CAISESTTGGNSPLHF.

The chain joins TRBV9 to TRBJ1-1; TRBD1 is a possible D gene (5 bases). Trimming took off 2 bases at V and 1 base at J, with 9 bases between the two ends. This CDR3 is 14 amino acids long. Germline assignment: CDR1 SGDLS and CDR2 YYNGEE. In DNA, the CDR3 is TGTGCCAGCAGCGTGTCGGGGGGGAACACTGAAGCTTTCTTT. Residues: CASSVSGGNTEAFF.

The chain links TRBV28 to TRBJ1-1; D is possibly TRBD1 (5 bases). The CDR3 sequence is 13 residues long. Trimming removed 7 bases from V and 6 bases from J, with 15 bases in between. CDR1 is MDHEN, CDR2 SYDVKM, per germline. The CDR3 protein is CASTVGGFAEAFF. In DNA, the CDR3 is TGTGCCAGCACCGTGGGGGGGTTCGCTGAAGCTTTCTTT.

This clone came up a few times. This sequence joins TRBV19 and TRBJ1-2, with TRBD1 as a possible D gene (6 bases). The CDR3 consists of 13 residues. V was clipped by 3 bases and J by 10 bases, with 15 bases between them. Germline V gene lookup returns CDR1 LNHDA and CDR2 SQIVND (reference sequence). The CDR3 region is CASSIQQGSYYTF. The CDR3 DNA reads TGTGCCAGTAGTATTCAACAGGGTAGTTACTACACCTTC.

The chain recombines TRBV19 with TRBJ2-1; TRBD2 agrees at 10 bases. The CDR3 is 15 residues long. Trimming at V came to 3 bases and at J to 7 bases, leaving 6 bases not matched to a gene. Germline assignment: CDR1 LNHDA and CDR2 SQIVND (reference sequence). The CDR3 loop is CASSIGLAVGNEQFF. The CDR3 bases are TGTGCCAGTAGTATCGGACTAGCGGTGGGAAATGAGCAGTTCTTC.

This clone was seen just once. The genes are TRBV7-2 and TRBJ1-6; TRBD1 matches 11 bases. Germline CDR1 and CDR2: SGHTA and FQGNSA. The CDR3 is 15 residues long. The V gene end was trimmed by 4 bases and the J gene end by 9 bases; junction bases not matched to a gene: 5. CDR3 region: CASSSTGTGGSPLHF. The CDR3 DNA is TGTGCCAGCAGCTCAACCGGGACAGGGGGTTCACCCCTCCACTTT.